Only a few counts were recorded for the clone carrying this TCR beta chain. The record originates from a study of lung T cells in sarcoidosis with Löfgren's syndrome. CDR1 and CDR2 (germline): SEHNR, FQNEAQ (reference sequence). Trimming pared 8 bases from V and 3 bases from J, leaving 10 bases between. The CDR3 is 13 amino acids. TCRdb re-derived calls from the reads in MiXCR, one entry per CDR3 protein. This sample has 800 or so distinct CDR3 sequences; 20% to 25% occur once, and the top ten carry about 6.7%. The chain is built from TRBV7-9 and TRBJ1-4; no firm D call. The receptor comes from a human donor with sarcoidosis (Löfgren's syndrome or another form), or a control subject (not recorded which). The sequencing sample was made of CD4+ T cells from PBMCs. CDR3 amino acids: CASSRSANEKLFF. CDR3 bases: TGTGCCAGCTCGAGGTCGGCTAATGAAAAACTGTTTTTT.